This note documents a single T cell receptor beta chain sequence. Its antigen remains unidentified. This CDR3 is built from 13 residues. V was pared by 4 bases and J by 6 bases, with 1 base of the junction left unmatched. Germline V gene lookup returns CDR1 MNHNS and CDR2 SASEGT. This entry is derived from a study of T cell repertoires in ileal Crohn's disease. General study points: Endoscopy was done a median around 6.9 months after surgery.

Clones were sequenced by immunoSEQ multiplex PCR, and TCRdb holds only the in-frame ones, with some missing. The sample records about 12,000 clones, 75% to 85% being singletons. Time point specified: neoterminal ileum biopsy at postoperative endoscopy, about 6 months after surgery. The origin of this receptor is an adult with Crohn's disease. The V call is TRBV6-1, the J call TRBJ1-5; TRBD1 aligns across 9 bases. Sequencing was performed on ileal tissue. The DNA of the CDR3 is TGTGCCAGCAGTGGGGACAGGGCTCAGCCCCAGCATTTT. As protein: CASSGDRAQPQHF.